This T cell receptor (beta chain) was recorded in a study of shared T cell receptors in the human thymus. Sequenced by immunoSEQ multiplex PCR; TCRdb stores in-frame clones only, minus some. The profile shows 550,000 to 800,000 clones, 70% to 90% of them singletons. The same sample was also used in a study of human thymus T cells. From that second work: Healthy Finnish infants undergoing corrective surgery for congenital heart defects were the donors. Resections removed during corrective heart surgery provided the thymus tissue used. Related work found strong thymic repertoire overlap between unrelated individuals.

Sequencing was done on a sample of thymocytes. This receptor was obtained from a girl in the first two years of life with a congenital heart defect.

The CDR3 nucleotides read TGTGCCAGCAGCTTAGAGTCTAGCGGGGGGTACAATGAGCAGTTCTTC. This translates into CASSLESSGGYNEQFF. The V call is TRBV11-3, the J call TRBJ2-1, with 11 bases matching TRBD2. J was trimmed by 4 bases and V by 0 bases; bases with no gene match: 2. There are 16 residues in the CDR3. In germline, CDR1 is SGHNT, CDR2 YENEEA.